Here is one T cell receptor (beta chain) with its context. The data stem from a study of blood T cell repertoires in COVID-19. Looking at the study overall: Both acute and convalescent COVID-19 samples were obtained from the United States, Italy and Spain.

In the authors' workflow: Using reference gene primer amplification, nucleated cell counts were estimated. Using immunoSEQ multiplex PCR, the repertoire was profiled, and TCRdb retains in-frame clones only, with some absent. The V and J calls and clone size come from that table; D and trimming were worked out from the DNA. The table shows around 100,000 clones, with approximately 84% occurring only once. The CDR3 consists of 13 residues. The V segment lost 10 bases and the J segment 7 bases; nucleotides outside the gene matches: 9. CDR1 is MNHEY and CDR2 is SVGAGI in the germline V gene. The rearrangement joins TRBV6-5 to TRBJ2-2; TRBD1 matches 7 bases. The TCR was taken from a human donor in a cohort sampled during active COVID-19. Sequenced input: peripheral blood. The CDR3 loop is CATTRGSSGELFF. The DNA for the CDR3 is TGTGCCACCACCAGGGGGTCGAGCGGGGAGCTGTTTTTT.